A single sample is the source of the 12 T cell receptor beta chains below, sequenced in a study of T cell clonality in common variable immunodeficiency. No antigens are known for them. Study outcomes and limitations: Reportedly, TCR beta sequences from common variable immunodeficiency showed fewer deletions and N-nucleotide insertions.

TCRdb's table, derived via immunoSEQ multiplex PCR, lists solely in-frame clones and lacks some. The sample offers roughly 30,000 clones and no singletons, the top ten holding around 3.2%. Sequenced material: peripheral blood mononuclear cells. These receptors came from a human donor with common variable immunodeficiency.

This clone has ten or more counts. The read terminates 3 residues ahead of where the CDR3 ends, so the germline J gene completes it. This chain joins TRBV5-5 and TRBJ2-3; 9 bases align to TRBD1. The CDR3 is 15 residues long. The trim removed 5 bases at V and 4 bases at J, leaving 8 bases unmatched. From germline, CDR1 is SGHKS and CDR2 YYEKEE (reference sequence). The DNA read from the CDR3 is TGTGCCAGCAGGCTAATGACAGGGGGAGCAGATACG. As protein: CASRLMTGGADT. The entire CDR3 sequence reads CASRLMTGGADTQYF.

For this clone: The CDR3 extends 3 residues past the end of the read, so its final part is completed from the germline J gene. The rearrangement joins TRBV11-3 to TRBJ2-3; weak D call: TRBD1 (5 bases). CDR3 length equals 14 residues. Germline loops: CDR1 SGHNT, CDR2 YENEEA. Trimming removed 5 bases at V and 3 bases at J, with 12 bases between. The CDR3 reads CASSPQGGTDTQYF. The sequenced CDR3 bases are TGTGCCAGCAGCCCCCAGGGCGGAACAGATACG.

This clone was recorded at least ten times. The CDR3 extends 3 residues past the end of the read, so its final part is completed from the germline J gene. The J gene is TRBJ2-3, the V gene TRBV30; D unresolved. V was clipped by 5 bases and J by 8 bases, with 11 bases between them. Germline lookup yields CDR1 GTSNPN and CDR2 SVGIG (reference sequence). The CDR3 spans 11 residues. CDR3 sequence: CAWSPSGTQYF. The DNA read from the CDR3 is TGTGCCTGGTCTCCCTCAGGTACG.

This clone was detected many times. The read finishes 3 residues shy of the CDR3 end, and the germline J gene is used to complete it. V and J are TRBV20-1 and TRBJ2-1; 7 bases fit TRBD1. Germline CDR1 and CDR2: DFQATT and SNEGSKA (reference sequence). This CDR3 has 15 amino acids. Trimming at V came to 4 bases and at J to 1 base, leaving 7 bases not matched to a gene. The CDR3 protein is CSATDDRASYNEQFF. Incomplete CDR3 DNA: TGCAGTGCTACCGATGACAGGGCTTCCTACAATGAG.

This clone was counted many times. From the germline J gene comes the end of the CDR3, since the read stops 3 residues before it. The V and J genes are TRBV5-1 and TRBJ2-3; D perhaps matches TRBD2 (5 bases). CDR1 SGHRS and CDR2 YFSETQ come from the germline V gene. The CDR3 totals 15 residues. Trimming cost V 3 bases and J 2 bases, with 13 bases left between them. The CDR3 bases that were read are TGCGCCAGCAGCTGGACTGGGGTGCCCACAGATACG. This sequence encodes CASSWTGVPTDT. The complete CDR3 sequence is CASSWTGVPTDTQYF.

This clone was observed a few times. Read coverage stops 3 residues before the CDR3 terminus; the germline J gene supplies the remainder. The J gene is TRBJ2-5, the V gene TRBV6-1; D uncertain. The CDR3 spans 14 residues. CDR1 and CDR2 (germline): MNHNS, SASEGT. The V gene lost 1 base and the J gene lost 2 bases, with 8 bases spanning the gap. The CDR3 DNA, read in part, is TGTGCCAGCAGTGAAGAGATTACACAAGAGACC. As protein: CASSEEITQET. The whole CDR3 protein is CASSEEITQETQYF.

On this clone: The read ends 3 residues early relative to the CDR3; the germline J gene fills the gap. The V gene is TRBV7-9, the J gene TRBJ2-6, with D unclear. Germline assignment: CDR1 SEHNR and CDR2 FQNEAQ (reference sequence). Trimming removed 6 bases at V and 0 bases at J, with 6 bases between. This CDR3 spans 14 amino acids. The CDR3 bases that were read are TGTGCCAGCAGAAGCCTCTCTGGGGCCAACGTC. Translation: CASRSLSGANV. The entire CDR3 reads CASRSLSGANVLTF.

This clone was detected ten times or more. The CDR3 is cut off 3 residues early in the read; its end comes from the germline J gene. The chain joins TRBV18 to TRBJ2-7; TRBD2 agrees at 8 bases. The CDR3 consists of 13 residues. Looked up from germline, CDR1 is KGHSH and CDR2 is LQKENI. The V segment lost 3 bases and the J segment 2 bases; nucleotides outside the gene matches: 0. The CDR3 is CASSPRGAYEQYF. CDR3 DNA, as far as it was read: TGTGCCAGCTCACCGCGGGGGGCCTACGAG.

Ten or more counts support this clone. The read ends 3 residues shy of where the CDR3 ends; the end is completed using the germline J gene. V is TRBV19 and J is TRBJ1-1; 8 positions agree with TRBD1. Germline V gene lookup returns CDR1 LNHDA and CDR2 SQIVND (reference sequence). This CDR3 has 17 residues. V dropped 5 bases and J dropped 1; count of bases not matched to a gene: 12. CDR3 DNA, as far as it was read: TGTGCCAGTAGTGGACAGGGTAGGGGCCTCTCGAACACTGAA. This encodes CASSGQGRGLSNTE. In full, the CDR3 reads CASSGQGRGLSNTEAFF.

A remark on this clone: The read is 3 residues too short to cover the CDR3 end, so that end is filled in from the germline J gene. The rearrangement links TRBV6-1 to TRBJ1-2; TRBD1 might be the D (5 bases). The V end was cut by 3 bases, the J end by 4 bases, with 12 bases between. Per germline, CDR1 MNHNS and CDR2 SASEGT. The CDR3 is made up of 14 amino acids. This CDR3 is CASSDGAGPYGYTF. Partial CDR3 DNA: TGTGCCAGCAGTGATGGGGCAGGGCCCTATGGC.

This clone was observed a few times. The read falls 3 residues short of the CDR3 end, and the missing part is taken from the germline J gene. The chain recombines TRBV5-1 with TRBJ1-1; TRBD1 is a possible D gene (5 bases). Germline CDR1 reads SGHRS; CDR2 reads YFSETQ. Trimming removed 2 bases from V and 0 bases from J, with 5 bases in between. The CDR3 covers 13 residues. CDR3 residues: CASSFRVNTEAFF. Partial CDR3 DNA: TGCGCCAGCAGCTTCAGGGTGAACACTGAA.

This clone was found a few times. CDR3 DNA, as far as it was read: TGTGCCAGCAGTATCCAAGCGGGGAACACCTACGAG. Translating gives CASSIQAGNTYE. The entire CDR3 protein reads CASSIQAGNTYEQYF. The V gene is TRBV27, the J gene TRBJ2-7, with 7 bases aligning to TRBD2. From the germline J gene comes the end of the CDR3, since the read stops 3 residues before it. Germline V gives CDR1 MNHEY, CDR2 SMNVEV (reference sequence). This CDR3 is built from 15 residues. V lost 5 bases to trimming and J lost 2 bases; unmatched junction nucleotides: 9.